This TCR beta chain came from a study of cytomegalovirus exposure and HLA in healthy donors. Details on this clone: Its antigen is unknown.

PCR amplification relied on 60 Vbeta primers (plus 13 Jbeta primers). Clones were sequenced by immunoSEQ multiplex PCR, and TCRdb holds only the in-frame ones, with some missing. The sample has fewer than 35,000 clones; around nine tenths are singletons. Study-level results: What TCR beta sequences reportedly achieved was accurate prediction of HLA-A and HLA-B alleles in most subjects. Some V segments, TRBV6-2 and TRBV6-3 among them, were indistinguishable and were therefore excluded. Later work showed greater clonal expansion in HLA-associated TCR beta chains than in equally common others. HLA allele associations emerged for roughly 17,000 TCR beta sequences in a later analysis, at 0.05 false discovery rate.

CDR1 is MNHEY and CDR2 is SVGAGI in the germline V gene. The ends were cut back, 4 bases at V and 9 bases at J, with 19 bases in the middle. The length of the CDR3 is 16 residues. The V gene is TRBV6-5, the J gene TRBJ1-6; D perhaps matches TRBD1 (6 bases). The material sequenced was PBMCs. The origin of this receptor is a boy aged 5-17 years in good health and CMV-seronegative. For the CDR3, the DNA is TGTGCCAGCAGTTCCGGGGGGAGGGGGTTGAGTTCACCCCTCCACTTT. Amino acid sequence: CASSSGGRGLSSPLHF.